This T cell receptor beta chain was profiled in a study of blood T cell repertoires in COVID-19. Study information: Collection of acute and convalescent COVID-19 samples took place in the United States, Italy and Spain.

The CDR3 totals 14 residues. CDR1 is GTSNPN, CDR2 SVGIG, per germline (reference sequence). V shed 2 bases, J shed 4 bases, and the junction held 5 bases outside the gene matches. Profiled with immunoSEQ multiplex PCR; TCRdb holds only in-frame clones, not every one. The sample lists about 170,000 clones; about four fifths were seen once. This chain joins TRBV30 and TRBJ1-2; 9 bases are shared with TRBD1. The receptor comes from a human donor with acute or convalescent COVID-19. The donor label of this sample is uncertain. Sequencing was carried out using peripheral blood. CDR3 loop: CAWSSGQGGYGYTF. CDR3 nucleotides: TGTGCCTGGAGTTCGGGACAGGGAGGCTATGGCTACACCTTC.